The source of this T cell receptor (beta chain) is a study of T-cell reconstitution after alpha-beta-depleted transplantation in children. Broader study findings: Some patients' high day-60 TCRbeta diversity was attributed to recipient cells surviving conditioning. Fresh T-cell production supplied most of the T-cell counts and diversity seen one year after transplant.

CDR1 DFQATT and CDR2 SNEGSKA come from the germline V gene (reference sequence). The J segment lost 4 bases and the V segment lost 3 bases, leaving 7 bases of the junction unmatched. This CDR3 comprises 15 residues. Turning to this clonotype: Its antigen remains unidentified.

A TCRbeta library incorporating unique molecular identifiers was prepared. A single record per CDR3 protein comes from TCRdb applying MiXCR to the PCR reads. Here the sample spans hundreds of thousands of distinct CDR3 sequences, 10% to 15% being singletons. This TCR was sampled from a girl aged 2 to 10 with congenital amegakaryocytic thrombocytopenia, due to receive a stem cell transplant. The chain employs TRBV20-1 and TRBJ2-7; 12 nucleotides match TRBD2. Sequencing was performed on PBMCs, taken before TCRalphabeta/CD19-depleted stem cell transplant. The CDR3 spells CSASVLAGGLYEQYF. The CDR3 DNA reads as TGCAGTGCTAGCGTACTAGCGGGAGGTTTGTACGAGCAGTACTTC.